This T cell receptor (beta chain) was documented in a study of shared clonotypes between healthy human individuals. Study overall: CD4 naive and CD4 memory each took three plates per donor, while CD8 naive took two and CD8 memory one.

From germline, CDR1 is SGHKS and CDR2 YYEKEE (reference sequence). This CDR3 contains 14 residues. Trimming stripped 5 bases from V and 0 bases from J, with 12 bases between. This clone has just one count. CD8 cells classed as naive were CD45RO-negative and positively selected for CCR7, excluding terminally differentiated effector memory CD45RA+ cells. Nashville, Tennessee was home to all donors, who were Caucasian adults. The assay was immunoSEQ multiplex PCR, and TCRdb's table has in-frame clones only and misses some. The sample includes about 2 million clones, about 95% of them seen just once. The origin of this receptor is a man aged 18 to 29 in good health. The chain uses TRBV5-5 and TRBJ2-7; D remains unclear. Sequencing input: naive CD8+ T cells sorted from blood. Written as DNA, the CDR3 is TGTGCCAGCAGACCGTGGGCAAGCTCCTACGAGCAGTACTTC. It encodes CASRPWASSYEQYF.